The rows below give T cell receptor beta chains drawn from one sample of a study of beta chain features in type 1 diabetes. The data were produced by immunoSEQ multiplex PCR, yet TCRdb's version contains in-frame clones alone and is incomplete. The sample records 150,000 to 190,000 clones, less than 9.5% being singletons. The sequenced material came from central memory CD4+ T cells from blood. Every receptor here comes from a man between 18 and 29 years old in good health. Both conserved end residues are trimmed from each CDR3. Fields, in order: CDR3 length, J gene, V gene, CDR3 protein.

>13|TRBJ2-3|TRBV6-4
ASSEPGASTDTQY
>11|TRBJ2-7|TRBV29-1
SVASGASYEQY
>15|TRBJ2-1|TRBV5-1
ASTLEPHSFSYNEQF
>11|TRBJ2-2|TRBV7-2
ASSSQVAGELF
>13|TRBJ2-5|TRBV4-1
ASSQGTGYRETQY
>13|TRBJ1-4|TRBV5-1
ASSWAGPSDEKLF
>13|TRBJ2-3|TRBV2
ASTRLAGGPDTQY
>11|TRBJ1-2|TRBV14
ASSQRQDYGYT
>13|TRBJ2-5|TRBV6-1
ASSEPTGKQETQY
>10|TRBJ2-1|TRBV11-2
ASSLDRVEQF
>14|TRBJ2-5|TRBV4-3
ASSQDPYPGLETQY
>10|TRBJ2-7|TRBV28
ASGRYSYEQY
>14|TRBJ1-5|TRBV9
ARINPRQVSNQPQH
>14|TRBJ2-2|TRBV5-4
ASSGGGGMNTGELF
>12|TRBJ2-7|TRBV5-1
ASSPSGLTYEQY
>12|TRBJ1-5|TRBV4-3
ASSQDPGRRPQH
>12|TRBJ1-2|TRBV28
ASSSTGYGYGYT
>12|TRBJ2-5|TRBV7-2
ASSTLTRSETQY
>17|TRBJ2-1|TRBV5-4
ASSQEPDWGLATHNEQF
>12|TRBJ2-3|TRBV5-6
ASSSLAGVDTQY
>12|TRBJ2-1|TRBV6-1
ASSATRSPEEQF
>12|TRBJ2-1|TRBV19
ASKLAGIYNEQF
>13|TRBJ2-7|TRBV5-1
ASREGFTSGYEQY